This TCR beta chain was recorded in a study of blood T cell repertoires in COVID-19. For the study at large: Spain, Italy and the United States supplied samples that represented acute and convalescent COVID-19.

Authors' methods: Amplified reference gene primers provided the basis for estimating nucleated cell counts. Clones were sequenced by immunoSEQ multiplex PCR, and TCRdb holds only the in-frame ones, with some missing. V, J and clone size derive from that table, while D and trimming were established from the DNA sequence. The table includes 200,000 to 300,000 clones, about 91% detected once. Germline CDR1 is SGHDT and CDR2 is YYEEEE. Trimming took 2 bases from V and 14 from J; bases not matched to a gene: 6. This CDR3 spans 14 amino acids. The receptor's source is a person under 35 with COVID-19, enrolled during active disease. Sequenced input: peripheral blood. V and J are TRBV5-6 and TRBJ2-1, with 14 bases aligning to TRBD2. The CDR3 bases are TGTGCCAGCAGCTTCGGACTAGCGGGAGGAGAGGAGTTCTTC. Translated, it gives CASSFGLAGGEEFF.